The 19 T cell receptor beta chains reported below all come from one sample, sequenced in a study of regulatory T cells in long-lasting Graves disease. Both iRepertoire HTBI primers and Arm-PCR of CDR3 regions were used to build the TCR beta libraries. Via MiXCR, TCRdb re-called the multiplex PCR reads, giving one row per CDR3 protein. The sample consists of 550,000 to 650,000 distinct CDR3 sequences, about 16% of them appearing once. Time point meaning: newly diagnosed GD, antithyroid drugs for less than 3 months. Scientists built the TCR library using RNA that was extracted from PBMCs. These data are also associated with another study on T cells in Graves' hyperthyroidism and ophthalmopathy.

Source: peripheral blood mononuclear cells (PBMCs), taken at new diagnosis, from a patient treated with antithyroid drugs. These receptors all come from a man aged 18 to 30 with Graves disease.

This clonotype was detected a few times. For the CDR3, the DNA is TGCGCCAGCAGCCTCCAGGGGACTTCGGGTCAGCCCCAGCATTTT. Its translation: CASSLQGTSGQPQHF. This sequence joins TRBV5-1 and TRBJ1-5; perhaps TRBD1 as D (6 bases). The CDR3 has 15 amino acids. Trimming pared 4 bases from V and 6 bases from J, leaving 17 bases between. Germline V gives CDR1 SGHRS, CDR2 YFSETQ.

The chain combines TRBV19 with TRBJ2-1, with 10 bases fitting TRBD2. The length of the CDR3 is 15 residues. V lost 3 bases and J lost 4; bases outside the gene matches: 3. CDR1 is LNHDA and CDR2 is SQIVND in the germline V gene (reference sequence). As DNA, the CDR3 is TGTGCCAGTAGTATTTGGACTAGCGGATACAATGAGCAGTTCTTC. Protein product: CASSIWTSGYNEQFF.

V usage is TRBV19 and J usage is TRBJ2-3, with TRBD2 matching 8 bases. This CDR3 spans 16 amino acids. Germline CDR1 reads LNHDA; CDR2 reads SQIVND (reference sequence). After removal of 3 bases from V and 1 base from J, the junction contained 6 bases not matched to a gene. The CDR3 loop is CASSIIAGPGTDTQYF. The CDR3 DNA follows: TGTGCCAGTAGTATTATAGCGGGACCGGGCACAGATACGCAGTATTTT.

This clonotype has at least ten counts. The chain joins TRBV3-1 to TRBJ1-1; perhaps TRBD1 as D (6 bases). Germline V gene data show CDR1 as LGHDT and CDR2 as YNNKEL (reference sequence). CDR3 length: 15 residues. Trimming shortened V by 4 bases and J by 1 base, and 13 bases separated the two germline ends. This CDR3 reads CASSLKQGGNTEAFF. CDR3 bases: TGTGCCAGCAGCCTAAAACAGGGAGGGAACACTGAAGCTTTCTTT.

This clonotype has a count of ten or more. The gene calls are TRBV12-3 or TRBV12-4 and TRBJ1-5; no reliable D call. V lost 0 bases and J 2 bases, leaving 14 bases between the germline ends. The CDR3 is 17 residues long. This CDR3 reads CASSLAPGGRGNQPQHF. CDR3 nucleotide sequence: TGTGCCAGCAGTTTAGCTCCGGGAGGCCGTGGCAATCAGCCCCAGCATTTT.

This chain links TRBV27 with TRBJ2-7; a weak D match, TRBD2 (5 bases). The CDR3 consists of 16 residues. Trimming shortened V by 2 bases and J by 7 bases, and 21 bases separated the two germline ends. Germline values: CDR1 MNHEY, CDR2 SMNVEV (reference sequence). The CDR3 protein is CASSLISVEGVGEQYF. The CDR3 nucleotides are TGTGCCAGCAGTTTAATTAGTGTAGAGGGAGTGGGGGAGCAGTACTTC.

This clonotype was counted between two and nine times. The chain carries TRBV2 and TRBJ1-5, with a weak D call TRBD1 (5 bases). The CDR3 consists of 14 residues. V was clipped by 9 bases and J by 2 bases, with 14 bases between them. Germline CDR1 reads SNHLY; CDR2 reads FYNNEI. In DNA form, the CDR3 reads TGTGCCAGTGGGGGGGAGGTGGGCAATCAGCCCCAGCATTTT. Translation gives CASGGEVGNQPQHF. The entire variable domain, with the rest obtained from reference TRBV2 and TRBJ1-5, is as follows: EPEVTQTPSHQVTQMGQEVILRCVPISNHLYFYWYRQILGQKVEFLVSFYNNEISEKSEIFDDQFSVERPDGSNFTLKIRSTKLEDSAMYFCASGGEVGNQPQHFGDGTRLSIL.

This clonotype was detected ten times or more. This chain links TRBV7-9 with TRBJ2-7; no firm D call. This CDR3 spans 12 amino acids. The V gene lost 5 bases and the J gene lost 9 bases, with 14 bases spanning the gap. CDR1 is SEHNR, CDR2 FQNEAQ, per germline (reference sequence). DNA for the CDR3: TGTGCCAGCAGCAGGGAATTAAGCCGGCAGTACTTC. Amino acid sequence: CASSRELSRQYF.

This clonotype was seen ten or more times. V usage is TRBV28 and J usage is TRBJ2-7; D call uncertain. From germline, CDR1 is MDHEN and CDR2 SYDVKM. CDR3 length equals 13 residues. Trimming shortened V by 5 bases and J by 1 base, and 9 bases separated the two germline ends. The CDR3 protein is CASSPVRSYEQYF. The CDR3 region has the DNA TGTGCCAGCAGTCCAGTCAGGTCCTACGAGCAGTACTTC.

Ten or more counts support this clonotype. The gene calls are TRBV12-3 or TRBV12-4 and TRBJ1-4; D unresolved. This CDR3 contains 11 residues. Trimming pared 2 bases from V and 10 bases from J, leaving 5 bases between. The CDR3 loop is CASSLSGKLFF. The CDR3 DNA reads TGTGCCAGCAGTTTATCAGGAAAACTGTTTTTT.

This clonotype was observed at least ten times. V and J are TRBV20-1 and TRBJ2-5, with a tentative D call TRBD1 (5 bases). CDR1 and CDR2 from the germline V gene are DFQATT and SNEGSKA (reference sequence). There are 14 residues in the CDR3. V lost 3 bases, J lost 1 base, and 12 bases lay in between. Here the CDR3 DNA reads TGCAGTGCTAGTCCGGACACTATCCAAGAGACCCAGTACTTC. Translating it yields CSASPDTIQETQYF.

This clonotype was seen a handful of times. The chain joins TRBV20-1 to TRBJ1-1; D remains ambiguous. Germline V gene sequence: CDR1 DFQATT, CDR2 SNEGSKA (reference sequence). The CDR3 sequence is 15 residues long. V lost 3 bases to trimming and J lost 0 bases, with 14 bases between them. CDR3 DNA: TGCAGTGCTAGTCCCCCCGAGGGTGTGAACACTGAAGCTTTCTTT. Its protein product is CSASPPEGVNTEAFF.

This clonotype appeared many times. Written as DNA, the CDR3 is TGTGCCACCAGCAGAGAAAAGGGGCAGAACTACGAGCAGTACTTC. It codes for CATSREKGQNYEQYF. The chain links TRBV15 to TRBJ2-7; perhaps TRBD1 as D (5 bases). The germline V and J ends were trimmed by 0 bases and 3 bases, with 12 bases remaining between them. The germline V gene encodes CDR1 LNHNV and CDR2 YYDKDF (reference sequence). The CDR3 has 15 residues.

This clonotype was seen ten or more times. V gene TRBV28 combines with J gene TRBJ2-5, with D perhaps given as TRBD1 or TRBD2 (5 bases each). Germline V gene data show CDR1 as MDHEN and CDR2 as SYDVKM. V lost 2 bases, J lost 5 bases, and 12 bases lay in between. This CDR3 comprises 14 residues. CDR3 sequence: CASSLGRGAETQYF. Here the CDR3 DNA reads TGTGCCAGCAGTTTAGGAAGGGGAGCGGAGACCCAGTACTTC.

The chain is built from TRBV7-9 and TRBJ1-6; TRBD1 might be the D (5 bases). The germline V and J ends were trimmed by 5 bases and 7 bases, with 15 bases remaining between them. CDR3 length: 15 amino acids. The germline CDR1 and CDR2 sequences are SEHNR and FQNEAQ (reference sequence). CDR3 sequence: CASSPRGGANSPLHF. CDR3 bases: TGTGCCAGCAGCCCCCGGGGCGGGGCAAATTCACCCCTCCACTTT. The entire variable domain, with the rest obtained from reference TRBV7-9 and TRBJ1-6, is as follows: DTGVSQNPRHKITKRGQNVTFRCDPISEHNRLYWYRQTLGQGPEFLTYFQNEAQLEKSRLLSDRFSAERPKGSFSTLEIQRTEQGDSAMYLCASSPRGGANSPLHFGNGTRLTVT.

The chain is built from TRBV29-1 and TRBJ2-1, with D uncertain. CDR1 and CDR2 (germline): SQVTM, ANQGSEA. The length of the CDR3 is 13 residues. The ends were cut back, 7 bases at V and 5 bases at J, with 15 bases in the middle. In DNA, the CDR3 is TGCAGCGCTGCCTTCCGATCGGACAATGAGCAGTTCTTC. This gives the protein CSAAFRSDNEQFF.

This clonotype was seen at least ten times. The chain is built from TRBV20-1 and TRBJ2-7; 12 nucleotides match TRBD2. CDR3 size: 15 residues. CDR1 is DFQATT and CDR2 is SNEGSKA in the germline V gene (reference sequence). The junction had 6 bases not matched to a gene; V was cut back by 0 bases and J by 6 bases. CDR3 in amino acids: CSARDGTSGLGEQYF. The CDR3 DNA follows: TGCAGTGCTAGAGACGGGACTAGCGGGTTAGGCGAGCAGTACTTC.

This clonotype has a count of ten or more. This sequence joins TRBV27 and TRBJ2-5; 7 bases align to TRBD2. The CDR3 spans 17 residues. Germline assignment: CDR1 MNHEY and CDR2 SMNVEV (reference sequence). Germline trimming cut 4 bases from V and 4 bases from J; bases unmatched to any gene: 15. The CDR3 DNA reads TGTGCCAGCAGTTCTGCCTTGGGGGGGGAGGATTTAGAGACCCAGTACTTC. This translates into CASSSALGGEDLETQYF.

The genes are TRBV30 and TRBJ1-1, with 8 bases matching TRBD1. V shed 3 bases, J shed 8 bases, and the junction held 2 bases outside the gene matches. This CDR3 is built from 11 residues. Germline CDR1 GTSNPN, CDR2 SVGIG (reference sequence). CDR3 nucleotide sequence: TGTGCCTGGAGGGACAGGGTGGAAGCTTTCTTT. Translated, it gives CAWRDRVEAFF.